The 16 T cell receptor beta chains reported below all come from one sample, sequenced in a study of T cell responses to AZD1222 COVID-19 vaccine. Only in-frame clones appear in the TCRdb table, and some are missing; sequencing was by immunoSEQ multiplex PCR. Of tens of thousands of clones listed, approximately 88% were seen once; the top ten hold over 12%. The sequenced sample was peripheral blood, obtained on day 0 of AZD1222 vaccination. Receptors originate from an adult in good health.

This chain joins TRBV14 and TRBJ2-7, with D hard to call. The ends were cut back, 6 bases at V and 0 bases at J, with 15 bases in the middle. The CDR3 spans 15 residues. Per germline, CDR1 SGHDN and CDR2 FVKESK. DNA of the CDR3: TGTGCCAGCAGACCTACTTCGGACCACTCCTACGAGCAGTACTTC. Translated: CASRPTSDHSYEQYF.

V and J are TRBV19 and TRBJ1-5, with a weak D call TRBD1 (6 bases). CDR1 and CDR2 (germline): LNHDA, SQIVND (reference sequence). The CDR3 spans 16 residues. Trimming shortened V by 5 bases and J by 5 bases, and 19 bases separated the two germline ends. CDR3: CASSEILGDIYQPQHF. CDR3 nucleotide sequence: TGTGCCAGTAGTGAGATCCTGGGGGACATCTATCAGCCCCAGCATTTT. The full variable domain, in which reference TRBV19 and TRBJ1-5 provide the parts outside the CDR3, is DGGITQSPKYLFRKEGQNVTLSCEQNLNHDAMYWYRQDPGQGLRLIYYSQIVNDFQKGDIAEGYSVSREKKESFPLTVTSAQKNPTAFYLCASSEILGDIYQPQHFGDGTRLSIL.

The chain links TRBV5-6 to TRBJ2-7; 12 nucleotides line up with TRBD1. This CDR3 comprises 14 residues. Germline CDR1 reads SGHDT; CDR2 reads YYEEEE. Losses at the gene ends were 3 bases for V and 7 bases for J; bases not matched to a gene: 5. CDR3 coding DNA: TGTGCCAGCAGCTGGGACAGGGGGCGTTGGGAGCAGTACTTC. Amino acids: CASSWDRGRWEQYF.

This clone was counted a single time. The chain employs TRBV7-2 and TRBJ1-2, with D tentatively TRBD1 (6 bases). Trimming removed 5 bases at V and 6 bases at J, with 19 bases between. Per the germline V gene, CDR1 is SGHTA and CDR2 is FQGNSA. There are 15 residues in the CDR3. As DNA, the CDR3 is TGTGCCAGCAGCACCAAAACAGGGAGGGGCGATGGCTACACCTTC. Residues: CASSTKTGRGDGYTF.

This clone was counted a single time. The CDR3 sequence: CASSTPGGAETQYF. CDR3 DNA sequence: TGTGCCAGTAGTACCCCGGGAGGGGCTGAGACCCAGTACTTC. This chain joins TRBV19 and TRBJ2-5; 8 positions match TRBD2. The J segment lost 5 bases and the V segment lost 4 bases, leaving 6 bases of the junction unmatched. There are 14 residues in the CDR3. Germline V gives CDR1 LNHDA, CDR2 SQIVND (reference sequence).

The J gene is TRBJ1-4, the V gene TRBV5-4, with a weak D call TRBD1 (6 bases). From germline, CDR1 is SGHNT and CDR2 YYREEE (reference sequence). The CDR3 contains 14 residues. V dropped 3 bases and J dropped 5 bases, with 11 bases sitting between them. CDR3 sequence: CASSYRDTNEKLFF. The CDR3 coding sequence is TGTGCCAGCAGCTACCGGGACACCAATGAAAAACTGTTTTTT.

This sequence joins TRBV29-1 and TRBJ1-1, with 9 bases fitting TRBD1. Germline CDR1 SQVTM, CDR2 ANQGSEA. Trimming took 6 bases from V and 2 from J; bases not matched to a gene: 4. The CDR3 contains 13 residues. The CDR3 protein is CSVSTGGNTEAFF. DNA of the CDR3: TGCAGCGTAAGCACAGGGGGCAACACTGAAGCTTTCTTT.

The CDR3 DNA sequence: TGTGCCAGCAGCCCCCACACGACCGGTGGCACAGATACGCAGTATTTT. The encoded protein is CASSPHTTGGTDTQYF. The chain carries TRBV7-9 and TRBJ2-3; D is unclear. This CDR3 region has 16 residues. From germline, CDR1 is SEHNR and CDR2 FQNEAQ (reference sequence). V lost 5 bases and J lost 1, with 16 bases in between.

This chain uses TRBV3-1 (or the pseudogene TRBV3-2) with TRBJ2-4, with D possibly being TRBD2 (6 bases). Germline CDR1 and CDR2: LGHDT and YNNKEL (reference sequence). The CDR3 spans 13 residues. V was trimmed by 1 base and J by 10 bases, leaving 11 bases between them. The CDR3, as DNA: TGTGCCAGCAGCCAAGCGGGGGTAACTATTCAGTACTTC. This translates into CASSQAGVTIQYF.

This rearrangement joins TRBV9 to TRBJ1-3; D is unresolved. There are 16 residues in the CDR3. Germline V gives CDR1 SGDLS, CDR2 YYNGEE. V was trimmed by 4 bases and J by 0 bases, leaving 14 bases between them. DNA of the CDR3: TGTGCCAGCAGCCCCCCCGGACCTAGCTCTGGAAACACCATATATTTT. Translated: CASSPPGPSSGNTIYF.

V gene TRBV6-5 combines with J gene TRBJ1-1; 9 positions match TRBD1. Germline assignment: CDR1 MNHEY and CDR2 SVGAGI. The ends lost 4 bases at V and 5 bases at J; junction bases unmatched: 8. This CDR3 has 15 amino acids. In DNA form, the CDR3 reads TGTGCCAGCAGTTCCCTGGGACAGGGCGTTACTGAAGCTTTCTTT. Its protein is CASSSLGQGVTEAFF.

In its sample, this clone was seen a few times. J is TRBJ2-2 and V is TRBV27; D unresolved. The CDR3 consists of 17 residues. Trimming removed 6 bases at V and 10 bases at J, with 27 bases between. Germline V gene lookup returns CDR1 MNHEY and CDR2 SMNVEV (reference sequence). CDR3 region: CASRPIPAGRFTKELFF. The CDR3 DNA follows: TGTGCCAGCAGGCCTATACCCGCCGGACGCTTCACAAAGGAGCTGTTTTTT.

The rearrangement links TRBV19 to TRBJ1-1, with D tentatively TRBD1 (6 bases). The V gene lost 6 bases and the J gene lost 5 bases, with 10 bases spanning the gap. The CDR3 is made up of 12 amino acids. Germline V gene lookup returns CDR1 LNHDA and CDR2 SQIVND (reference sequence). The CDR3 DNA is TGTGCCAGTAGGGGGGGCCCGACTGAAGCTTTCTTT. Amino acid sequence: CASRGGPTEAFF.

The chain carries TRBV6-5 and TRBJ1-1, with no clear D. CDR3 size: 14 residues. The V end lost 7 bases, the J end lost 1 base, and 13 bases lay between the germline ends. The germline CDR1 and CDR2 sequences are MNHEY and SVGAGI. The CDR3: CASTVRSENTEAFF. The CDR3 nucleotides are TGTGCCAGCACCGTCCGGTCGGAGAACACTGAAGCTTTCTTT.

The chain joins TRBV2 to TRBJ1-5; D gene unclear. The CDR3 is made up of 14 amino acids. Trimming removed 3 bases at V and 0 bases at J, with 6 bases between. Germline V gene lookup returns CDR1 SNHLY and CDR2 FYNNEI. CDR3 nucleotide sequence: TGTGCCAGCAGTGACAGTTATAGCAATCAGCCCCAGCATTTT. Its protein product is CASSDSYSNQPQHF.

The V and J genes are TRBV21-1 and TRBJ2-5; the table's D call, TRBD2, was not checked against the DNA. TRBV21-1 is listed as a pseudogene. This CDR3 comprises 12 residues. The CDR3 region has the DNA TGTGCCAGCAGCAAATCCTTGGAGACCCAGTACTTC. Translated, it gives CASSKSLETQYF.